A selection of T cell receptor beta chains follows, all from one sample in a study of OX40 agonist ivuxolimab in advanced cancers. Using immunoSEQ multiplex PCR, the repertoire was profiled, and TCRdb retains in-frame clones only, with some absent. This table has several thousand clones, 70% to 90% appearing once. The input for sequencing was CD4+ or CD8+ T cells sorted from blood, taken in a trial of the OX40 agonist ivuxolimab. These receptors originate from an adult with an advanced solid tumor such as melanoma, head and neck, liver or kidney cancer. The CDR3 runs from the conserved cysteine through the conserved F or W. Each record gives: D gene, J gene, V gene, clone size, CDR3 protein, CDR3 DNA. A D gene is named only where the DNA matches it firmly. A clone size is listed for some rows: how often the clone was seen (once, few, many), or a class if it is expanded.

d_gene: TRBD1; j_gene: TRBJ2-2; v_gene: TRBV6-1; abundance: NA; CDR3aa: CASSVFDRGTGELFF; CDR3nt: TGTGCCAGCAGTGTCTTCGACAGGGGAACCGGGGAGCTGTTTTTT
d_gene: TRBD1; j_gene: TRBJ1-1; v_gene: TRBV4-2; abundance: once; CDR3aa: CASSQDPDNVETGGITEAFF; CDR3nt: TGTGCCAGCAGCCAAGATCCGGACAATGTAGAAACAGGGGGCATCACTGAAGCTTTCTTT
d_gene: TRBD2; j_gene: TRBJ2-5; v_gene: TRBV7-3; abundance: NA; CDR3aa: CASSLSGGRGGETQYF; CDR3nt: TGTGCCAGCAGCTTAAGCGGCGGGAGAGGCGGGGAGACCCAGTACTTC
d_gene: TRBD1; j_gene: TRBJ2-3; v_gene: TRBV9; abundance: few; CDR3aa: CASSVGQGGTDTQYF; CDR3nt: TGTGCCAGCAGCGTCGGACAGGGCGGCACAGATACGCAGTATTTT
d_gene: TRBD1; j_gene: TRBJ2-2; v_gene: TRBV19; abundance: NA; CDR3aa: CASSIEAPGTGNTGELFF; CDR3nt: TGTGCCAGTAGTATAGAGGCCCCGGGGACAGGGAACACCGGGGAGCTGTTTTTT
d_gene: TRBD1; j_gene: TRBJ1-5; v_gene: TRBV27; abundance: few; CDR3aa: CASSLYPPGGSNQPQHF; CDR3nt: TGTGCCAGCAGTTTATACCCCCCAGGGGGAAGCAATCAGCCCCAGCATTTT
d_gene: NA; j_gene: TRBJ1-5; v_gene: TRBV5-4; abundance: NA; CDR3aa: CASSPDHGETQHF; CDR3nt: TGTGCCAGCAGCCCCGATCACGGGGAGACCCAGCATTTT
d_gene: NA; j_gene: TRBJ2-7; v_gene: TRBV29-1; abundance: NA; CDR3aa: CSVEGRESYEQYF; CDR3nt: TGCAGCGTTGAAGGGAGGGAAAGCTACGAGCAGTACTTC
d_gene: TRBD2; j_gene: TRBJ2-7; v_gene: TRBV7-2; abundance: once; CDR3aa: CASSLGGSSSEQYF; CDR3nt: TGTGCCAGCAGCTTAGGCGGGAGTTCTAGCGAGCAGTACTTC
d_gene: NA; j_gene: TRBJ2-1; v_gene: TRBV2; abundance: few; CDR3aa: CASSEGWNSYNEQFF; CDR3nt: TGTGCCAGCAGTGAAGGCTGGAACTCCTACAATGAGCAGTTCTTC
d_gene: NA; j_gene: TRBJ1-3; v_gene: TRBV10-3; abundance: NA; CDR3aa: CATTDGWVTIYF; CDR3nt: TGTGCCACCACGGACGGATGGGTCACCATATATTTT
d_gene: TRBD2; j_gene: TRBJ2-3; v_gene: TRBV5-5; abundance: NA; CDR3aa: CASSLGLVAGGSDTQYF; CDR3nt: TGTGCCAGCAGCTTGGGATTGGTAGCGGGGGGCTCCGATACGCAGTATTTT
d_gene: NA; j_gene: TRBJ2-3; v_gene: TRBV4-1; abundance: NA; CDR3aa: CASSPQARATDTQYF; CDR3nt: TGCGCCAGCAGCCCCCAGGCGCGAGCCACAGATACGCAGTATTTT
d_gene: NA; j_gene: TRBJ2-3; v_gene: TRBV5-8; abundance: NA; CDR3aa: CASRDWSTDTQYF; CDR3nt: TGTGCCAGCCGAGACTGGAGCACAGATACGCAGTATTTT
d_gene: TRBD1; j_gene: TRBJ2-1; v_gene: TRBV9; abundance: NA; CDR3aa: CASSVRTGSSYNEQFF; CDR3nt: TGTGCCAGCAGCGTAAGGACAGGAAGCTCCTACAATGAGCAGTTCTTC
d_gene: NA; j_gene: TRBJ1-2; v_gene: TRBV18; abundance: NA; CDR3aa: CASSPQGGNGYTF; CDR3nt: TGTGCCAGCTCACCACAGGGGGGAAACGGCTACACCTTC
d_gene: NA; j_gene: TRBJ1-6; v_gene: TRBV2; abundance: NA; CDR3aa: CASKGYSGSGNSPLHF; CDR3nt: TGTGCCAGTAAGGGGTACTCAGGGTCTGGGAATTCACCCCTCCACTTT
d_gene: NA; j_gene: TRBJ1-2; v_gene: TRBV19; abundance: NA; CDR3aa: CASTEFSGYTF; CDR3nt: TGTGCCAGCACAGAGTTTTCCGGCTACACCTTC
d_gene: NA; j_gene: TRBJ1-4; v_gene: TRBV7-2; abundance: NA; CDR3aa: CASSFGQTATNEKLFF; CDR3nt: TGTGCCAGCAGCTTCGGACAGACTGCAACTAATGAAAAACTGTTTTTT
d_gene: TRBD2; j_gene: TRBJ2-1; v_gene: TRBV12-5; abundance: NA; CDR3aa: CASGQTGTSDYNEQFF; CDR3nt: TGTGCTAGTGGGCAAACCGGGACTAGCGACTACAATGAGCAGTTCTTC
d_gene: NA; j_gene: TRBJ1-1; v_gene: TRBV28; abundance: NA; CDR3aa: CASRTNGEAFF; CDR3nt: TGTGCCAGCAGGACCAATGGTGAAGCTTTCTTT
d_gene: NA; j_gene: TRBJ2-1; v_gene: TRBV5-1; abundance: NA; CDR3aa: CASSLGRQATAYNEQFF; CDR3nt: TGCGCCAGCAGCTTGGGACGTCAGGCCACCGCCTACAATGAGCAGTTCTTC
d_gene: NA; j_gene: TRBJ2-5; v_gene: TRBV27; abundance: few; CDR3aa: CASRLIDAGRETQYF; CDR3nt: TGTGCCAGCAGACTAATCGACGCAGGAAGGGAGACCCAGTACTTC
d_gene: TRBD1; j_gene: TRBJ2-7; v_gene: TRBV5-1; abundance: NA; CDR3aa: CASSLQGVLGEQYF; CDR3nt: TGCGCCAGCAGCCTGCAGGGGGTCCTGGGGGAGCAGTACTTC
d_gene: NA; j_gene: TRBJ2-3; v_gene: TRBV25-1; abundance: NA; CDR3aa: CASKATTDTQYF; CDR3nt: TGTGCCAGCAAGGCAACGACAGATACGCAGTATTTT
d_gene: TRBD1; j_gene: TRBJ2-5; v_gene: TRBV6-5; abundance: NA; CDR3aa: CASRTGGTQETQYF; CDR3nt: TGTGCCAGCAGGACAGGGGGCACCCAAGAGACCCAGTACTTC
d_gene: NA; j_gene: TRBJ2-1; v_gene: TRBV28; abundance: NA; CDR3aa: CASTPAGQSYNEQFF; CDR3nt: TGTGCCAGCACCCCAGCGGGACAGTCCTACAATGAGCAGTTCTTC
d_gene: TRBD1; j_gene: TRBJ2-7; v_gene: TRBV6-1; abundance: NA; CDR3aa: CASRLLDRAVYF; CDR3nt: TGTGCCAGCAGGCTTCTGGACAGGGCCGTGTACTTC
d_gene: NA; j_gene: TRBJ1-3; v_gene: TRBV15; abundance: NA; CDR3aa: CATSRDPGLAGNTIYF; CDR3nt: TGTGCCACCAGCAGAGATCCAGGATTGGCGGGAAACACCATATATTTT
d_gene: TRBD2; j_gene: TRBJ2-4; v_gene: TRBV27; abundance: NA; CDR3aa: CASSSPSGGGKNIQYF; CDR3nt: TGTGCCAGCAGTTCTCCTAGCGGGGGGGGAAAAAACATTCAGTACTTC
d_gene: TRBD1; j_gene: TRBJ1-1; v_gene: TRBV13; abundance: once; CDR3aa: CASSPGGQPNTEAFF; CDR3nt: TGTGCCAGCAGCCCAGGGGGACAGCCGAACACTGAAGCTTTCTTT
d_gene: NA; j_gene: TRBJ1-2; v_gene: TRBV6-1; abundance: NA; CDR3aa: CASSESGAVTNYGYTF; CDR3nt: TGTGCCAGCAGTGAATCAGGGGCCGTCACTAACTATGGCTACACCTTC
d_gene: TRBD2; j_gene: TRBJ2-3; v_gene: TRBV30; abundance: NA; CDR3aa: CAWSLHGGSTDTQYF; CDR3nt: TGTGCCTGGAGTCTTCACGGGGGGAGCACAGATACGCAGTATTTT
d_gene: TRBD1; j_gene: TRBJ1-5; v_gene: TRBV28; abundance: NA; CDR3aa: CASKRTGSGYSNQPQHF; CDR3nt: TGTGCCAGCAAAAGGACAGGATCGGGCTATAGCAATCAGCCCCAGCATTTT
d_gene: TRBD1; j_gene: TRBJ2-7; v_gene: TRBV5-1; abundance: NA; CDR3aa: CASSRQGTYEQYF; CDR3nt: TGCGCCAGCAGCAGACAGGGGACCTACGAGCAGTACTTC
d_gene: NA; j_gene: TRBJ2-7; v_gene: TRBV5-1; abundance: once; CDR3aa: CASSLGGGSSYEQYF; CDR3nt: TGCGCCAGCAGCTTGGGCGGCGGGTCCTCCTACGAGCAGTACTTC
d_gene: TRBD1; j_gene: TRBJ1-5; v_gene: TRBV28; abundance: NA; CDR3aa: CAAQGGGGNQPQHF; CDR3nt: TGTGCCGCGCAGGGAGGGGGCGGCAATCAGCCCCAGCATTTT
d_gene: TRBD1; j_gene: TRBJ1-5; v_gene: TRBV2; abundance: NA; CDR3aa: CASGGGAQDQPQHF; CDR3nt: TGTGCCAGCGGAGGGGGCGCGCAAGATCAGCCCCAGCATTTT
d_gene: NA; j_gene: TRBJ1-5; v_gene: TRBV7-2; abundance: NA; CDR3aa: CASSLMHRAPFNQPQHF; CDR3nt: TGTGCCAGCAGCTTAATGCACAGAGCTCCATTCAATCAGCCCCAGCATTTT
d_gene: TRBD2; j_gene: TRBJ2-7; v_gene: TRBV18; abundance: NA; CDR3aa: CASSPPLAGSPYEQYF; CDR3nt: TGTGCCAGCTCACCTCCTCTAGCGGGAAGCCCCTACGAGCAGTACTTC
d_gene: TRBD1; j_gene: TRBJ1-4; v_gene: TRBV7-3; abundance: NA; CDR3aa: CASGRGPEKLFF; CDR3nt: TGTGCCAGCGGCAGGGGGCCTGAAAAACTGTTTTTT
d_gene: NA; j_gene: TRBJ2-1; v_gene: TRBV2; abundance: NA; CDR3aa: CASLKSGWGGNNEQFF; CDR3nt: TGTGCCAGCCTCAAGAGCGGATGGGGTGGGAACAATGAGCAGTTCTTC
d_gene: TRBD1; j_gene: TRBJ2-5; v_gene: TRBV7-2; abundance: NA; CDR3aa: CASSYGQGALETQYF; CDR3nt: TGTGCCAGCAGCTACGGACAGGGGGCCCTTGAGACCCAGTACTTC
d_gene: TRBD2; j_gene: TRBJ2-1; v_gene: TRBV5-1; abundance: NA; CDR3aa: CASSPGTSRNNEQFF; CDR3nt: TGCGCCAGCAGCCCCGGGACTAGCCGGAACAATGAGCAGTTCTTC
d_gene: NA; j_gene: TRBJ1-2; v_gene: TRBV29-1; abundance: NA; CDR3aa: CSVGGRYGYTF; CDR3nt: TGCAGCGTTGGTGGGCGGTATGGCTACACCTTC
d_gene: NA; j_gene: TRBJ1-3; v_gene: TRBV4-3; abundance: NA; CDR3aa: CASSQSSGNTIYF; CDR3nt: TGCGCCAGCAGCCAGAGCTCTGGAAACACCATATATTTT
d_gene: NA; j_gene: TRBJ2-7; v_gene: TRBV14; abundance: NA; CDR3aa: CASSREHYEQYF; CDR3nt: TGTGCCAGCAGCCGGGAACACTACGAGCAGTACTTC
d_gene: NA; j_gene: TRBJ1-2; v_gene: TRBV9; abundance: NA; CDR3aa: CASSVEEGRGYGYTF; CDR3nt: TGTGCCAGCAGCGTAGAGGAGGGCCGAGGGTATGGCTACACCTTC
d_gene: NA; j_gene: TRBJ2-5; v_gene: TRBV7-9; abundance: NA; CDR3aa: CASSSPRISLQTQYF; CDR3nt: TGTGCCAGCAGCTCCCCCCGGATTAGCCTGCAGACCCAGTACTTC
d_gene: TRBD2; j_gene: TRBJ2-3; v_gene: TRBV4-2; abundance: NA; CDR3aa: CASSRMKRRGSTDTQYF; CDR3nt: TGTGCCAGCAGCCGTATGAAGCGGCGGGGGAGCACAGATACGCAGTATTTT
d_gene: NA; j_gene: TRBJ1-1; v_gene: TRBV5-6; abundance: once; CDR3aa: CASSLAGGVTEAFF; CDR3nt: TGTGCCAGCAGCTTGGCGGGGGGGGTCACTGAAGCTTTCTTT
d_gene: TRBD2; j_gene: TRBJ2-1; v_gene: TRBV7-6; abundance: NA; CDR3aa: CASSRLAFNEQFF; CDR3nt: TGTGCCAGCAGCCGACTAGCGTTTAATGAGCAGTTCTTC
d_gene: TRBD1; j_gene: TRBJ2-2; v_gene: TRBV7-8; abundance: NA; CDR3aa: CASSGRGQGTGELFF; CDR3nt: TGTGCCAGCAGCGGCAGAGGACAGGGTACCGGGGAGCTGTTTTTT